Listed below are T cell receptor beta chains from one sample, sequenced in a study of blood T cell repertoires in COVID-19. The table came from immunoSEQ multiplex PCR; TCRdb's copy has only in-frame clones and leaves some out. This sample has 300,000 to 400,000 clones, with approximately 87% found just once. The sequenced sample consisted of peripheral blood. The source is a woman aged 45-60 years who had recovered from COVID-19. Both conserved end residues are part of each CDR3. D genes are given only for firm matches. Expanded clones are given a class, and other clones once, few, many or no size at all.

d_gene	v_gene	abundance	j_gene	CDR3nt	CDR3aa
TRBD1	TRBV3-1/TRBV3-2	-	TRBJ2-5	TGTGCCAGCAGCCCCCCGGTTTGGGGACAGGCGCACCAAGAGACCCAGTACTTC	CASSPPVWGQAHQETQYF
TRBD1	TRBV11-2	once	TRBJ2-7	TGTGCCAGCAGCCGACAGGGAGAGCAGTACTTC	CASSRQGEQYF
TRBD1	TRBV28	-	TRBJ2-2	TGTGCCAGCAGTAAGCAGGGGGCCTACACCGGGGAGCTGTTTTTT	CASSKQGAYTGELFF
-	TRBV9	few	TRBJ1-6	TGTGCCAGCAGCGTAGACCCCCAGGATTCACCCCTCCACTTT	CASSVDPQDSPLHF
TRBD2	TRBV4-3	-	TRBJ2-1	TGCGCCAGCAGCCAAGATTATCTAGCGGGAGGACCGATGCCGTTCTTC	CASSQDYLAGGPMPFF
TRBD1	TRBV10-1	-	TRBJ1-1	TGCGCCAGCAGCGGACAGGGGAAAGGGGTTTACACTGAAGCTTTCTTT	CASSGQGKGVYTEAFF
-	TRBV28	-	TRBJ2-3	TGTGCCAGACTCCCTCTAACCCCCCGGTCAGATACGCAGTATTTT	CARLPLTPRSDTQYF
TRBD2	TRBV6-2/TRBV6-3	-	TRBJ2-2	TGTGCCAGCAGCCCTCTAGCGGGGGGATTGAGGACCGGGGAGCTGTTTTTT	CASSPLAGGLRTGELFF
-	TRBV27	-	TRBJ1-5	TGTGCCAGCAGTTTATCGATGGGGGGAACACAGCCCCAGCATTTT	CASSLSMGGTQPQHF
TRBD2	TRBV28	-	TRBJ2-1	TGTGCCAGCAGGACACTAGCGGGGGGTTACAATGAGCAGTTCTTC	CASRTLAGGYNEQFF
-	TRBV9	-	TRBJ1-1	TGTGCCAGCAGCGTAGGTGGCGGGGCAGCGAACACTGAAGCTTTCTTT	CASSVGGGAANTEAFF
-	TRBV5-4	-	TRBJ1-1	TGTGCCAGCAGCGGGGGACTACTCACTGAAGCTTTCTTT	CASSGGLLTEAFF
TRBD1	TRBV5-4	-	TRBJ1-1	TGTGCCAGCAGCTTGCATCCCGACAGGGTCGGGACTGAAGCTTTCTTT	CASSLHPDRVGTEAFF
TRBD2	TRBV3-1/TRBV3-2	-	TRBJ2-1	TGTGCCAGCAGCCAGACTAGCTCGCACAATGAGCAGTTCTTC	CASSQTSSHNEQFF
-	TRBV7-2	-	TRBJ2-3	TGTGCCAGCAGCTTAACGGGGGGCACAGATACGCAGTATTTT	CASSLTGGTDTQYF
TRBD1	TRBV30	-	TRBJ1-2	TGTGCCAAGGACAGGGGGCAACTACAGGGCTACACCTTC	CAKDRGQLQGYTF
TRBD2	TRBV4-1	-	TRBJ2-2	TGCGCCAGCAGCCGAACTAGCGGGGGTCAGACCGGGGAGCTGTTTTTT	CASSRTSGGQTGELFF
-	TRBV5-8	-	TRBJ2-6	TGTGCCAGCAGCCTAACGAGAGGGGGCTCTGGGGCCAACGTCCTGACTTTC	CASSLTRGGSGANVLTF
TRBD1	TRBV19	-	TRBJ1-2	TGTGCCAGTAGGGGGATAGGGGGCCACTATGGCTACACCTTC	CASRGIGGHYGYTF
-	TRBV30	-	TRBJ2-3	TGTGCCTGGAGTGTTTTCGTAACAGATACGCAGTATTTT	CAWSVFVTDTQYF
-	TRBV3-1/TRBV3-2	-	TRBJ1-1	TGTGCCAGCAGCCAAGAATGGGGAGTGGCTTTCTTT	CASSQEWGVAFF
-	TRBV19	few	TRBJ2-1	TGTGCCAGTAGTATTGGCGGTAACAATGAGCAGTTCTTC	CASSIGGNNEQFF